Sequencing of this TCR beta chain was carried out in a study of T-cell memory formation after mild COVID-19. Study-level findings and limits: Balance between CD4 and CD8 was seen in clones contracting day 15 to 85, and a CD4+ lean was seen in later expanders. A subset of responding clones appeared in pre-infection memory, suggesting cross-reactive memory joined.

From germline, CDR1 is MNHEY and CDR2 SVGAGI. The CDR3 runs 14 residues. V was trimmed by 2 bases and J by 2 bases, leaving 8 bases between them. Barcoded TCR alpha and TCR beta cDNA libraries with UMIs came from 5'RACE using constant-segment primers. TCRdb independently ran MiXCR on the 5' RACE reads; one entry per CDR3 protein. The table lists some 600,000 distinct CDR3 sequences, 17% of them singletons. This clonotype has only a few counts. Its antigen is currently unknown. The material sequenced was PBMCs or a T cell subset sorted from them (not recorded which). J is TRBJ2-3 and V is TRBV6-5, with a possible D match to TRBD1 (5 bases). The clonotype comes from an adult woman who had mild COVID-19 (a few samples of this study predate the infection). Cell type and time point are not known. The CDR3 coding sequence is TGTGCCAGCAGTTACCAGGACAACACAGATACGCAGTATTTT. It codes for CASSYQDNTDTQYF.